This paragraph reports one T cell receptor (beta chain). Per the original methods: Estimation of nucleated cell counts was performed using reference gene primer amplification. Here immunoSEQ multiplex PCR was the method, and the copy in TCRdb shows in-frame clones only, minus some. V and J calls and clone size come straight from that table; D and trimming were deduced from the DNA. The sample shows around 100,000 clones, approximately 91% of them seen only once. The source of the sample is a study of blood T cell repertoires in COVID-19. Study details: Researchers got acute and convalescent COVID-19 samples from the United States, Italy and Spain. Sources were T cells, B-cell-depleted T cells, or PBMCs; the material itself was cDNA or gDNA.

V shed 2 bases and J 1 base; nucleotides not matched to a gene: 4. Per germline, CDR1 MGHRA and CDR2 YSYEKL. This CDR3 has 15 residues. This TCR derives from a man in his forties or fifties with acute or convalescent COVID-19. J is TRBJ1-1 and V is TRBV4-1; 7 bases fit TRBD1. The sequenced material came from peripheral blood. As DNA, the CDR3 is TGCGCCAGCAGCCAAACCGGGACAGCGAACACTGAAGCTTTCTTT. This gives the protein CASSQTGTANTEAFF.